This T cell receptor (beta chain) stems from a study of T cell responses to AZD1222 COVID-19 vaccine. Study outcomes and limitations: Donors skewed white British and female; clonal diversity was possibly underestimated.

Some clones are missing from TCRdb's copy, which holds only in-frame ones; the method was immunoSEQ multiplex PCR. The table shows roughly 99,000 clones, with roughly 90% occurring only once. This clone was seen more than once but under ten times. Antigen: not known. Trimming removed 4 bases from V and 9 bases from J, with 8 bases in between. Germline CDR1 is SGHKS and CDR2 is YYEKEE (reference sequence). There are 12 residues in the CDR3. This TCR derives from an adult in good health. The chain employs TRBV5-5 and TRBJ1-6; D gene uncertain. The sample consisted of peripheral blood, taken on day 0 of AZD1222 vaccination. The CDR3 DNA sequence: TGTGCCAGCAGCCCTCCGGGTTCACCCCTCCACTTT. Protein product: CASSPPGSPLHF.